This passage covers 22 T cell receptor beta chains from one sample sequenced in a study of blood T cell repertoires in COVID-19. The table came from immunoSEQ multiplex PCR; TCRdb's copy has only in-frame clones and leaves some out. This sample has 270,000 or so clones, with approximately 86% found just once. Source material: PBMCs or T cells enriched from blood (not recorded which). The receptors shown here come from a young woman who had recovered from COVID-19.

The V call is TRBV7-8, the J call TRBJ2-1; TRBD2 aligns across 15 bases. V lost 2 bases, J lost 6 bases, and 8 bases stayed unmatched. The CDR3 extends over 18 amino acids. Looked up from germline, CDR1 is SGHVS and CDR2 is FQNEAQ. For the CDR3, the DNA is TGTGCCAGCAGCTTACGCCGGACTAGCGGGAGGGGGGGCAATGAGCAGTTCTTC. It yields the protein CASSLRRTSGRGGNEQFF.

This sequence joins TRBV7-8 and TRBJ2-1, with 7 bases lining up with TRBD1. This CDR3 region has 15 residues. The germline gives CDR1 SGHVS, CDR2 FQNEAQ. V lost 5 bases, J lost 3 bases, and 7 bases stayed unmatched. CDR3 DNA sequence: TGTGCCAGCAGCCGAGACAGGGTAAGCTACAATGAGCAGTTCTTC. Its protein is CASSRDRVSYNEQFF.

The chain carries TRBV27 and TRBJ1-5; 8 bases are a match to TRBD1. Germline CDR1 reads MNHEY; CDR2 reads SMNVEV (reference sequence). This CDR3 spans 14 amino acids. The V and J ends lost 6 bases and 4 bases, in that order; junction bases with no gene match: 5. The CDR3 nucleotides read TGTGCCAGCAGGACAGGGGTGAGTAATCAGCCCCAGCATTTT. Protein product: CASRTGVSNQPQHF.

The chain employs TRBV5-4 and TRBJ1-2; 8 positions agree with TRBD1. After removal of 2 bases from V and 4 bases from J, the junction contained 7 bases not matched to a gene. The CDR3 consists of 15 residues. Germline assignment: CDR1 SGHNT and CDR2 YYREEE (reference sequence). CDR3 protein: CASSLWGQVTYGYTF. The CDR3 DNA reads TGTGCCAGCAGCTTATGGGGACAGGTAACCTATGGCTACACCTTC.

The CDR3 bases are TGTGCCAGCAGCTTACTCGGAGGGAGCTCCTACAATGAGCAGTTCTTC. Translating it yields CASSLLGGSSYNEQFF. V is TRBV7-3 and J is TRBJ2-1, with D perhaps TRBD2 (6 bases). V gave up 2 bases and J gave up 0 bases, with 11 bases separating them. Per germline, CDR1 SGHTA and CDR2 FQGTGA. The CDR3 extends over 16 amino acids. The entire variable domain, with the rest obtained from reference TRBV7-3 and TRBJ2-1, is as follows: GAGVSQTPSNKVTEKGKYVELRCDPISGHTALYWYRQSLGQGPEFLIYFQGTGAADDSGLPNDRFFAVRPEGSVSTLKIQRTERGDSAVYLCASSLLGGSSYNEQFFGPGTRLTVL.

The chain links TRBV11-3 to TRBJ2-5; D is possibly TRBD1 (5 bases). The V and J ends lost 4 bases and 2 bases respectively, with 8 bases between them. There are 13 residues in the CDR3. Per the germline V gene, CDR1 is SGHNT and CDR2 is YENEEA. The CDR3 here is CASSSKGQETQYF. The CDR3 DNA follows: TGTGCCAGCAGCTCTAAGGGGCAAGAGACCCAGTACTTC. Full variable domain (missing parts from reference TRBV11-3 and TRBJ2-5): EAGVVQSPRYKIIEKKQPVAFWCNPISGHNTLYWYLQNLGQGPELLIRYENEEAVDDSQLPKDRFSAERLKGVDSTLKIQPAELGDSAVYLCASSSKGQETQYFGPGTRLLVL.

The V gene is TRBV5-6, the J gene TRBJ1-5, with TRBD1 matching 7 bases. Per the germline V gene, CDR1 is SGHDT and CDR2 is YYEEEE. The CDR3 loop spans 16 amino acids. J lost 1 base, V lost 5 bases, and 9 bases had no gene match. The CDR3 reads CASRRNRGFSNQPQHF. The CDR3 nucleotides are TGTGCCAGCAGGCGGAACAGGGGATTCAGCAATCAGCCCCAGCATTTT.

V usage is TRBV7-6 and J usage is TRBJ2-3, with D maybe TRBD2 (6 bases). The CDR3 loop spans 16 amino acids. V lost 5 bases to trimming and J lost 2 bases, with 17 bases between them. Looked up from germline, CDR1 is SGHVS and CDR2 is FNYEAQ. The CDR3 spells CASSRFGRGNTDTQYF. The CDR3 nucleotides read TGTGCCAGCAGCCGGTTCGGGCGGGGCAACACAGATACGCAGTATTTT.

The chain uses TRBV3-1 (or the pseudogene TRBV3-2) and TRBJ1-1; D ambiguous. The CDR3 consists of 13 residues. The germline gives CDR1 LGHDT, CDR2 YNNKEL (reference sequence). The germline V and J ends were trimmed by 1 base and 7 bases, with 10 bases remaining between them. The CDR3 DNA sequence: TGTGCCAGCAGCCAAGGCGGAGTGGGTGAAGCTTTCTTT. Protein sequence: CASSQGGVGEAFF.

The rearrangement joins TRBV30 to TRBJ2-5; 7 bases are a match to TRBD1. Trimming removed 3 bases from V and 0 bases from J; junction bases left unmatched: 4. The CDR3 contains 14 residues. Germline loops: CDR1 GTSNPN, CDR2 SVGIG (reference sequence). The DNA for the CDR3 is TGTGCCTGGAGCGCTACAGGGGACCAAGAGACCCAGTACTTC. This translates into CAWSATGDQETQYF. Full variable domain (remainder filled in from reference TRBV30 and TRBJ2-5): SQTIHQWPATLVQPVGSPLSLECTVEGTSNPNLYWYRQAAGRGLQLLFYSVGIGQISSEVPQNLSASRPQDRQFILSSKKLLLSDSGFYLCAWSATGDQETQYFGPGTRLLVL.

CDR3 in amino acids: CASSGDRRSSYEQYF. The CDR3 coding sequence is TGTGCCAGCAGCGGGGACAGGCGGAGCTCCTACGAGCAGTACTTC. The chain employs TRBV5-4 and TRBJ2-7, with 8 bases identical to TRBD1. This CDR3 spans 15 amino acids. From germline, CDR1 is SGHNT and CDR2 YYREEE (reference sequence). After removal of 4 bases from V and 0 bases from J, the junction contained 6 bases not matched to a gene.

This chain connects TRBV24-1 to TRBJ1-2, with a weak D call TRBD1 (5 bases). The length of the CDR3 is 16 residues. V lost 3 bases and J 8 bases, leaving 21 bases between the germline ends. Germline CDR1 KGHDR, CDR2 SFDVKD. CDR3 region: CATSDPLGRGKGGYTF. CDR3 DNA: TGTGCCACCAGTGATCCGCTTGGTAGGGGCAAGGGAGGCTACACCTTC.

The gene calls are TRBV6-2 or TRBV6-3 and TRBJ2-1; tentatively, D is TRBD2 (5 bases). Trimming took off 0 bases at V and 3 bases at J, with 12 bases between the two ends. Germline V gene sequence: CDR1 MNHEY, CDR2 SVGEGT. This CDR3 is built from 16 residues. This CDR3 reads CASSYSTTGRYNEQFF. Written as DNA, the CDR3 is TGTGCCAGCAGTTACTCGACTACGGGTCGCTACAATGAGCAGTTCTTC.

The chain links TRBV4-1 to TRBJ2-7; TRBD1 matches at 9 bases. This CDR3 is 14 amino acids long. V lost 1 base to trimming and J lost 4 bases; unmatched junction nucleotides: 2. Looked up from germline, CDR1 is MGHRA and CDR2 is YSYEKL. The CDR3 protein is CASSQVGQGYEQYF. Here the CDR3 DNA reads TGCGCCAGCAGCCAAGTGGGACAGGGTTACGAGCAGTACTTC.

The rearrangement links TRBV11-3 to TRBJ2-1, with TRBD2 identical over 7 bases. Germline V gene lookup returns CDR1 SGHNT and CDR2 YENEEA. The CDR3 totals 15 residues. V was clipped by 0 bases and J by 5 bases; unmatched bases: 4. The CDR3 region has the DNA TGTGCCAGCAGCTTAGAGGGAACTAGCGACAATGAGCAGTTCTTC. Protein: CASSLEGTSDNEQFF.

The chain has TRBV12-3 or TRBV12-4 and TRBJ1-1; no clear D. The CDR3 has 13 residues. V lost 5 bases and J lost 1, with 8 bases in between. CDR3 sequence: CASSPLGNTEAFF. CDR3 nucleotides: TGTGCCAGCAGTCCCCTAGGGAACACTGAAGCTTTCTTT.

The rearrangement joins TRBV7-3 to TRBJ2-7; maybe TRBD2 (5 bases). Trimming removed 6 bases at V and 1 base at J, with 13 bases between. This CDR3 contains 14 residues. In germline, CDR1 is SGHTA, CDR2 FQGTGA. The CDR3 loop reads CASSILAGSYEQYF. CDR3 in DNA: TGTGCCAGCAGTATCCTAGCCGGGTCCTACGAGCAGTACTTC.

The chain carries TRBV7-6 and TRBJ2-6, with 8 bases fitting TRBD1. J was trimmed by 2 bases and V by 5 bases; bases with no gene match: 2. The germline CDR1 and CDR2 sequences are SGHVS and FNYEAQ. This CDR3 has 15 residues. The CDR3, as DNA: TGTGCCAGCAGCGACAGGGGTCCTGGGGCCAACGTCCTGACTTTC. It encodes CASSDRGPGANVLTF.

The rearrangement uses TRBV19 and TRBJ2-7; perhaps TRBD1 as D (6 bases). This CDR3 contains 14 residues. Germline lookup yields CDR1 LNHDA and CDR2 SQIVND (reference sequence). V was shortened by 5 bases and J by 12 bases, with 23 bases between the two germline ends. CDR3 DNA: TGTGCCAGTAGTCCCAGTTTGTTACAGGGTGGGACGTACTTC. Its translation: CASSPSLLQGGTYF.

The genes are TRBV7-2 and TRBJ1-3; D may be TRBD1 (5 bases). V shed 1 base and J shed 4 bases, with 17 bases lying between them. Germline CDR1 reads SGHTA; CDR2 reads FQGNSA. The CDR3 is 17 amino acids. The CDR3 sequence: CASSLETGLPEGNTIYF. The CDR3 DNA sequence: TGTGCCAGCAGCTTAGAGACGGGACTGCCAGAAGGAAACACCATATATTTT.

J is TRBJ2-7 and V is TRBV19; 9 bases agree with TRBD1. Trimming removed 5 bases from V and 7 bases from J; junction bases left unmatched: 12. The germline CDR1 and CDR2 sequences are LNHDA and SQIVND (reference sequence). CDR3 length: 15 residues. CDR3: CASSPNRQGGREQYF. The CDR3 region has the DNA TGTGCCAGTAGTCCCAACCGACAGGGGGGGAGGGAGCAGTACTTC.

The CDR3 loop reads CASSYPGTGDYNSPLHF. The CDR3 DNA follows: TGTGCCAGCAGTTACCCGGGGACGGGAGACTATAATTCACCCCTCCACTTT. The chain couples TRBV6-2 or TRBV6-3 to TRBJ1-6; weak D call: TRBD1 (5 bases). The V end was cut by 2 bases, the J end by 3 bases, with 14 bases between. Germline values: CDR1 MNHEY, CDR2 SVGEGT. The length of the CDR3 is 17 residues.